This record covers a single T cell receptor (beta chain). Its antigen is still unknown. A clone one base away is much larger, so this may be a read error. A read error is likely, as this CDR3 ends without the conserved phenylalanine or tryptophan. This sample is part of a study of CD8 T cells in ankylosing spondylitis. Study-level findings and limits: Blood of patients with ankylosing spondylitis appeared to be characterized by a TCR beta motif of eight highly homologous variants.

The CDR3 runs 14 residues. Germline CDR1 reads DFQATT; CDR2 reads SNEGSKA (reference sequence). V lost 3 bases, J lost 5 bases, and 14 bases lay in between. The authors made TCR beta libraries by quantitative 5'-RACE with molecular barcodes. TCRdb re-called the 5' RACE reads with MiXCR, one entry per CDR3 protein. The data contain some 800,000 distinct CDR3 sequences, approximately 10% of them singletons. This chain joins TRBV20-1 and TRBJ2-4; a possible D gene is TRBD1 (5 bases). The sequenced sample was blood, either unsorted or a sorted T cell fraction (not recorded which). This receptor was taken from a male donor with ankylosing spondylitis. The CDR3 bases are TGCAGTGCTAGCTCCTCAGTGACAGAAAACATTCAGTACATC. Translated, it gives CSASSSVTENIQYI.